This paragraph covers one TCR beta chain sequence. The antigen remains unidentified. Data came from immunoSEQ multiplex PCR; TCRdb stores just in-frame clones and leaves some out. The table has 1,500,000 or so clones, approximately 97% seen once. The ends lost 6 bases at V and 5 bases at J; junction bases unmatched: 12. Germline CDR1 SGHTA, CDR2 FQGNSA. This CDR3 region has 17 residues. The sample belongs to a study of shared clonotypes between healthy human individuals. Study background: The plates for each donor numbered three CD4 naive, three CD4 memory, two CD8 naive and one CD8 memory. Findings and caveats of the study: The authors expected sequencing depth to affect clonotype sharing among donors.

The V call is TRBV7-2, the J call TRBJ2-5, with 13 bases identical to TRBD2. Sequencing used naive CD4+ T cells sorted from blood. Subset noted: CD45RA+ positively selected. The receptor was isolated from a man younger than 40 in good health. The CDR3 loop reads CASRPTSGRAGEETQYF. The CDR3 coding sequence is TGTGCCAGCAGACCTACTAGCGGGAGGGCCGGGGAGGAGACCCAGTACTTC.